Included here is one TCR beta chain sequence, with context. Antigen: not known. The data originate from a study of post-analysis software for immune sequencing data. On the study more broadly: The patients showed relapsing-remitting, secondary progressive and progressive-relapsing multiple sclerosis courses.

The V segment lost 7 bases and the J segment 1 base; nucleotides outside the gene matches: 6. This CDR3 has 15 residues. Germline V gives CDR1 MNHNS, CDR2 SASEGT. Included in the TCR beta cDNA libraries were unique molecular identifiers. The source material, about 0.9 to 10 million T cells, gave rise to roughly 0.5 million cDNA molecules. TCRdb reprocessed the PCR reads via MiXCR and lists one record per CDR3 protein. The sample lists hundreds of thousands of distinct CDR3 sequences, just under 30% occurring once. Whole-study results and caveats: By F measure, strong co-clustering occurred among samples prepared in the same batch. Among a few TRBV segments more frequent in patients than controls were TRBV5-6, TRBV5-1 and TRBV20-1. Controls showed significantly higher normalized Chao1 diversity than did multiple sclerosis patients.

What was sequenced was blood. This sequence was found in a girl between 10 and 17 years old with multiple sclerosis. V is TRBV6-1 and J is TRBJ1-5, with TRBD1 matching 8 bases. The CDR3 reads CASTLTGVSNQPQHF. CDR3 sequence (DNA): TGTGCCAGCACCCTGACAGGGGTGAGCAATCAGCCCCAGCATTTT.